The clone carrying this T cell receptor (beta chain) was recorded a few times. The same CDR3 is also encoded by other DNA sequences in this sample. This sample was taken from a study of T cell changes during pregnancy in multiple sclerosis. Assay used: immunoSEQ multiplex PCR; TCRdb lists only in-frame clones, some missing. The sample has 84,000 or so clones, around 94% seen once. The CDR3 has 12 residues. V lost 2 bases to trimming and J lost 5 bases, with 7 bases between them. CDR1 SEHNR and CDR2 FQNEAQ come from the germline V gene (reference sequence). The sequenced sample was peripheral blood, obtained in the third trimester of pregnancy. The chain recombines TRBV7-9 with TRBJ2-7; the D gene is possibly TRBD1 (5 bases). The TCR originated in a female donor with multiple sclerosis, enrolled in a pregnancy study. The CDR3 region is CASSLTGDEQYF. DNA of the CDR3: TGTGCCAGCAGCTTAACAGGTGACGAGCAGTACTTC.